The 6 T cell receptor beta chains in this list originate from one sample, sequenced in a study of T cells in Graves' hyperthyroidism and ophthalmopathy. The investigators amplified TCR beta CDR3 regions from RNA transcripts. With the HTBI primer set, the TCR CDR3 went through a first round of RT-PCR. Each CDR3 protein is one row after TCRdb ran MiXCR on the multiplex PCR reads. This sample has 340,000 or so distinct CDR3 sequences; about 18% occur once, and the top ten carry under 55%. Material for sequencing was blood. The receptors come from a woman between 45 and 65 years old with Graves' hyperthyroidism.

This clonotype appeared a few times. V is TRBV10-3 and J is TRBJ1-4; the D gene is possibly TRBD1 (6 bases). CDR1 is ENHRY, CDR2 SYGVKD, per germline. The CDR3 has 16 amino acids. V was trimmed by 9 bases and J by 0 bases, leaving 17 bases between them. The CDR3 is CAISPGQPATNEKLFF. The DNA for the CDR3 is TGTGCCATTTCCCCAGGACAGCCAGCAACTAATGAAAAACTGTTTTTT.

This clonotype appeared many times. The gene calls are TRBV2 and TRBJ1-5; a possible D gene is TRBD1 (6 bases). CDR1 and CDR2 (germline): SNHLY, FYNNEI. V lost 3 bases and J lost 7, with 13 bases in between. This CDR3 contains 14 residues. As DNA, the CDR3 is TGTGCCAGCAGTGATATGGGGGCGGGACAGCCCCAGCATTTT. Its translation: CASSDMGAGQPQHF.

Concerning this clonotype: Only one base separates this from a far larger clonotype, so it likely reflects a read error. This chain connects TRBV11-2 to TRBJ2-1; 7 bases match TRBD1. Unmatched junction bases numbered 5, after V lost 8 bases and J lost 4 bases. The CDR3 loop spans 13 amino acids. Germline values: CDR1 SGHAT, CDR2 FQNNGV. CDR3 sequence reads: CASGLQGYNEQFF. In DNA form, the CDR3 reads TGTGCCAGCGGCCTACAGGGGTACAATGAGCAGTTCTTC.

This clonotype was counted a few times. The chain couples TRBV5-1 to TRBJ2-5, with 10 nucleotides matching TRBD2. Germline trimming cut 0 bases from V and 1 base from J; bases unmatched to any gene: 3. CDR3 length equals 16 residues. Germline V gene lookup returns CDR1 SGHRS and CDR2 YFSETQ. CDR3 loop: CASSLVASGGQETQYF. The DNA of the CDR3 is TGCGCCAGCAGCTTGGTAGCTAGCGGGGGCCAAGAGACCCAGTACTTC.

There are many counts of this clonotype. The genes are TRBV19 and TRBJ1-1, with D maybe TRBD1 (6 bases). Germline-derived CDR1 and CDR2 are LNHDA and SQIVND (reference sequence). V was clipped by 8 bases and J by 0 bases, with 10 bases between them. The CDR3 runs to 13 residues. The CDR3 loop reads CASSRGMNTEAFF. For the CDR3, the DNA is TGTGCCAGTTCAAGGGGGATGAACACTGAAGCTTTCTTT.

This clonotype was recorded at least ten times. The gene calls are TRBV11-2 and TRBJ2-7; D call uncertain. Between the trimmed V and J ends, which lost 7 bases and 2 bases, there was a span of 12 bases. The germline gives CDR1 SGHAT, CDR2 FQNNGV. The CDR3 runs 13 residues. CDR3 bases: TGTGCCAGCACTCCCACCGGAACCTACGAGCAGTACGTC. Residues: CASTPTGTYEQYV.